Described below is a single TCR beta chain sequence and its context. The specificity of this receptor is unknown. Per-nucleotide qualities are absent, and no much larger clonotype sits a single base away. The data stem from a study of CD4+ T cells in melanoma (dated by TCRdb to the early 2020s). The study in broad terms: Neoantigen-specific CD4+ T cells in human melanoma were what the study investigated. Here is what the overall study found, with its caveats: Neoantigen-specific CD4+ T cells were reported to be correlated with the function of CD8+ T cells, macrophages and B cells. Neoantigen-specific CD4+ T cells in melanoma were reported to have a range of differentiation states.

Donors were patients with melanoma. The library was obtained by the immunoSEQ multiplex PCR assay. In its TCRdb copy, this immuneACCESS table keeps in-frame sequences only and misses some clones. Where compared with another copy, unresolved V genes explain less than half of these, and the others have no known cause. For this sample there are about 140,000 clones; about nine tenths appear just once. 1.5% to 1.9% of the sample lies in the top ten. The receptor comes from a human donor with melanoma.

CDR3 loop: CASSLDSFTEAFF. In nucleotides, the sequence is TGTGCCAGCAGCTTAGACAGTTTCACTGAAGCTTTCTTT. This chain is built from TRBV13 and TRBJ1-1, with the identity of the D gene unclear. V is clipped by 1 base and J by 4 bases, and the sequence between their germline boundaries is 7 bases long. The germline V gene (reference sequence) sets CDR1 to PRHDT and CDR2 to FYEKMQ. Including the terminal cysteine and phenylalanine, the CDR3 comprises 13 residues. This entry keeps only the CDR3 DNA: 39 bases, framed from base 1.